The 14 T cell receptor beta chains in this list originate from one sample, sequenced in a study of a mutant IDH1 vaccine in newly diagnosed glioma (dated by TCRdb to about 2021). Libraries were prepared through the immunoSEQ multiplex PCR assay. TCRdb carries this immuneACCESS record with in-frame sequences only. Its versions omit some clonotypes, under half of them owing to an unresolved V gene in the studies checked, with the rest unexplained. Recorded for this sample are tens of thousands of clones; around 80% of them occurred a single time. About 6% of the sample is in the top ten clones. Their antigen targets remain unknown. According to the study, the label for this sample's time point signals: week 11, during vaccination. Each vaccine dose, consisting of 300 ug of a 20-mer mutant IDH1 peptide in Montanide, was administered subcutaneously with topical imiquimod. Sequencing used PBMCs, obtained from a glioma patient whose treatment included an IDH1 peptide vaccine. The receptors originated from a middle-aged man with glioma.

CDR3 bases: TGTGCCAGCAGCTTACTAGCGGGGGGGTACAATGAGCAGTTCTTC. It translates to CASSLLAGGYNEQFF. V is TRBV11-2 and J is TRBJ2-1; 12 nucleotides line up with TRBD2. Trimming cost V 2 bases and J 4 bases; bases outside gene matches: 0. CDR1 and CDR2 (germline): SGHAT, FQNNGV. The CDR3 is made up of 15 amino acids.

V and J are TRBV4-1 and TRBJ2-2; unclear D gene. Germline lookup yields CDR1 MGHRA and CDR2 YSYEKL. The V and J ends lost 0 bases and 6 bases respectively, with 8 bases between them. The CDR3 is 14 residues long. CDR3 DNA: TGCGCCAGCAGCCAAGATACGGGCCCCGGGGAGCTGTTTTTT. This encodes CASSQDTGPGELFF.

The chain carries TRBV4-1 and TRBJ1-5; D is unresolved. Germline V gives CDR1 MGHRA, CDR2 YSYEKL. V was pared by 1 base and J by 7 bases, with 11 bases between. The CDR3 length is 14 residues. The CDR3 region is CASSQVGGNQPQHF. The CDR3 nucleotides read TGCGCCAGCAGCCAAGTCGGAGGGAACCAGCCCCAGCATTTT.

In this sample, this clone turned up a few times. The rearrangement uses TRBV2 and TRBJ1-5, with D perhaps matching TRBD1 (5 bases). This CDR3 contains 14 residues. Trimming took 7 bases from V and 7 from J, leaving 17 bases between them. CDR1 and CDR2 (germline): SNHLY, FYNNEI. CDR3: CASKEISRDQPQHF. The CDR3 DNA sequence: TGTGCCAGCAAGGAGATAAGCAGGGACCAGCCCCAGCATTTT.

The V gene is TRBV18, the J gene TRBJ2-5; D is unresolved. CDR1 is KGHSH, CDR2 LQKENI, per germline. Trimming removed 2 bases from V and 4 bases from J, with 11 bases in between. The CDR3 is 14 amino acids. CDR3 sequence reads: CASSPGPQRETQYF. The CDR3 DNA is TGTGCCAGCTCACCAGGGCCACAAAGAGAGACCCAGTACTTC.

A few counts support this clone. The V call is TRBV2, the J call TRBJ1-1; 7 nucleotides match TRBD1. V lost 3 bases, J lost 1 base, and 2 bases stayed unmatched. The CDR3 is 14 amino acids. The germline V gene has CDR1 SNHLY and CDR2 FYNNEI. DNA for the CDR3: TGTGCCAGCAGTGAGACAGGGAGGAACACTGAAGCTTTCTTT. It codes for CASSETGRNTEAFF.

The J gene is TRBJ1-2, the V gene TRBV5-4, with 9 bases aligning to TRBD1. This CDR3 comprises 14 residues. Germline V gene lookup returns CDR1 SGHNT and CDR2 YYREEE (reference sequence). V lost 4 bases and J lost 1; bases outside the gene matches: 2. CDR3 sequence reads: CASSPGQGNYGYTF. The CDR3 nucleotides are TGTGCCAGCAGCCCGGGACAGGGTAACTATGGCTACACCTTC. The full variable domain, with the rest looked up from reference TRBV5-4 and TRBJ1-2, is ETGVTQSPTHLIKTRGQQVTLRCSSQSGHNTVSWYQQALGQGPQFIFQYYREEENGRGNFPPRFSGLQFPNYSSELNVNALELDDSALYLCASSPGQGNYGYTFGSGTRLTVV.

This clone was seen only once. The chain has TRBV9 and TRBJ2-2; D is uncertain. Trimming pared 3 bases from V and 7 bases from J, leaving 13 bases between. This CDR3 is built from 14 residues. Germline CDR1 and CDR2: SGDLS and YYNGEE. CDR3 amino acids: CASSAPQRGGELFF. For the CDR3, the DNA is TGTGCCAGCAGCGCACCCCAACGAGGCGGGGAGCTGTTTTTT.

V gene TRBV7-2 combines with J gene TRBJ2-5; perhaps TRBD2 as D (5 bases). The V gene's germline CDR1 is SGHTA and CDR2 FQGNSA. V lost 0 bases and J 1 base, leaving 9 bases between the germline ends. The CDR3 is made up of 15 amino acids. This chain's CDR3 is CASSLAGVRQETQYF. CDR3 bases: TGTGCCAGCAGCTTAGCGGGAGTTCGCCAAGAGACCCAGTACTTC.

This clone was recorded only once. J is TRBJ2-3 and V is TRBV10-3; D is unresolved. V lost 3 bases to trimming and J lost 3 bases, with 1 base between them. CDR1 and CDR2 from the germline V gene are ENHRY and SYGVKD. CDR3 length equals 11 residues. The CDR3 DNA sequence: TGTGCCATCAGTGATACAGATACGCAGTATTTT. Its protein is CAISDTDTQYF.

The gene calls are TRBV2 and TRBJ1-1, with D perhaps matching TRBD1 (5 bases). V lost 7 bases, J lost 5 bases, and 11 bases lay in between. The V gene's germline CDR1 is SNHLY and CDR2 FYNNEI. CDR3 length: 12 residues. DNA for the CDR3: TGTGCCAGCACTAATAGGGGAACTGAAGCTTTCTTT. Protein sequence: CASTNRGTEAFF.

This chain uses TRBV7-9 with TRBJ1-1; D gene uncertain. From germline, CDR1 is SEHNR and CDR2 FQNEAQ (reference sequence). The CDR3 loop spans 15 amino acids. V was pared by 1 base and J by 0 bases, with 9 bases between. CDR3 region: CASSLDLAVNTEAFF. The CDR3 coding sequence is TGTGCCAGCAGCTTAGACCTGGCAGTGAACACTGAAGCTTTCTTT.

The chain links TRBV2 to TRBJ2-7; 7 bases are shared with TRBD2. The CDR3 extends over 14 amino acids. The V gene's germline CDR1 is SNHLY and CDR2 FYNNEI. V shed 7 bases, J shed 1 base, and the junction held 7 bases outside the gene matches. CDR3 in DNA: TGTGCCAGCACTGGCGGGAGTCTTTCCTACGAGCAGTACTTC. The encoded protein is CASTGGSLSYEQYF.

This chain links TRBV6-1 with TRBJ2-7; D might be TRBD1 or TRBD2, each matching 5 bases. CDR3 length: 16 amino acids. Germline values: CDR1 MNHNS, CDR2 SASEGT. The V gene lost 4 bases and the J gene lost 2 bases, with 18 bases spanning the gap. The CDR3 region has the DNA TGTGCCAGCAGTGGGAGTGGGGGAAAGAATGCCTACGAGCAGTACTTC. This encodes CASSGSGGKNAYEQYF.